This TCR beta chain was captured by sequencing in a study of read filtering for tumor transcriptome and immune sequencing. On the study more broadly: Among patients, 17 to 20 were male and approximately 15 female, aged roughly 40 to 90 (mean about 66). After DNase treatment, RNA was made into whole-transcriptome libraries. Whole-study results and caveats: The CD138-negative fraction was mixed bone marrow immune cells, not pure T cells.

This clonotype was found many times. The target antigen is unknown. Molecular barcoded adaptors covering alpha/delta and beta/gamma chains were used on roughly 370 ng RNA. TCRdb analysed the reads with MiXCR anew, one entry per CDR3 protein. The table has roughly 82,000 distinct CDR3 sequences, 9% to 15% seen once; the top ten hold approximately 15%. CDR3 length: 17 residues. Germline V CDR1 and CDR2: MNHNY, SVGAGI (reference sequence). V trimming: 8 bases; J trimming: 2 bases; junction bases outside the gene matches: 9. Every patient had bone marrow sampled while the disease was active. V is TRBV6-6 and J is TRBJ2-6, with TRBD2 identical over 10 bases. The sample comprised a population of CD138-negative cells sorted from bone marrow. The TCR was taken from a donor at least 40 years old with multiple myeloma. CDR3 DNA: TGTGCCAGCTTACCGAGGCTAGCGGGAGCTGGGGCCAACGTCCTGACTTTC. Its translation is CASLPRLAGAGANVLTF.